Presented here are 5 T cell receptor beta chains from one specimen sequenced in a study of cytomegalovirus exposure and HLA in healthy donors. Primers included in the PCR were 60 Vbeta and 13 Jbeta primers. Repertoires were generated with immunoSEQ multiplex PCR, while TCRdb's copy carries only in-frame clones and drops some. The data contain fewer than 200,000 clones, about 78% of them singletons. The sequencing sample was made of PBMCs. These receptors all come from a man in his sixties in good health and CMV-seronegative.

The V and J genes are TRBV6-5 and TRBJ2-1; 9 positions match TRBD2. The ends lost 2 bases at V and 8 bases at J; junction bases unmatched: 7. The CDR3 is 15 residues long. The germline V gene encodes CDR1 MNHEY and CDR2 SVGAGI. CDR3: CASSYAGGPFDEQFF. The CDR3 DNA sequence: TGTGCCAGCAGTTACGCGGGAGGGCCATTCGATGAGCAGTTCTTC.

This clone has only one observation. The chain links TRBV7-2 to TRBJ2-2; tentative D call: TRBD2 (6 bases). The CDR3 is 15 amino acids. In germline, CDR1 is SGHTA, CDR2 FQGNSA. V dropped 6 bases and J dropped 5 bases, with 16 bases sitting between them. Here the CDR3 reads CASRAGTGTTGELFF. In nucleotides, the CDR3 is TGTGCCAGCAGGGCGGGGACTGGAACAACCGGGGAGCTGTTTTTT.

As for this clone: Germline is not matched at one junction end, which may reflect a read error. The genes are TRBV5-4 and TRBJ1-5; no clear D. Germline V lookup: CDR1 SGHNT, CDR2 YYREEE (reference sequence). The CDR3 contains 13 residues. CDR3 loop: CASSLGPRQPQNF. CDR3 bases: TGTGCCAGCAGCTTGGGGCCGCGGCAGCCCCAGAATTTT.

V is TRBV30 and J is TRBJ2-7, with a weak D call TRBD2 (6 bases). Germline V gene data show CDR1 as GTSNPN and CDR2 as SVGIG (reference sequence). V was shortened by 2 bases and J by 6 bases, with 17 bases between the two germline ends. This CDR3 region has 14 residues. CDR3 loop: CAWSRMGLTGEQYF. As DNA, the CDR3 is TGTGCCTGGAGTCGCATGGGACTTACGGGCGAGCAGTACTTC.

The genes are TRBV5-8 and TRBJ2-4; 11 bases map to TRBD2. After removal of 2 bases from V and 6 bases from J, the junction contained 1 base not matched to a gene. Germline lookup yields CDR1 SGHTS and CDR2 YDEGEE. This CDR3 region has 14 residues. This CDR3 is CASSFGTSGNIQYF. In DNA form, the CDR3 reads TGTGCCAGCAGCTTTGGGACTAGCGGAAACATTCAGTACTTC.